These T cell receptor beta chains were read from a single sample in a study of T cells in Graves' hyperthyroidism and ophthalmopathy. TCRdb used MiXCR to reprocess the multiplex PCR reads, holding one entry per CDR3 protein. The top ten clones hold about 11% of a sample with some 500,000 distinct CDR3 sequences, around 22% of them seen once. The sequencing sample was made of blood. The receptors come from a woman aged 25 to 39 with Graves' ophthalmopathy. CDR3s include the opening cysteine and the closing phenylalanine or tryptophan. A D gene is named only where the DNA matches it firmly. Expanded clones get a size class; other rows say once, few or many, or leave the size out.

>TRBV2|NA|TRBJ1-2|many
TGTGCCAGCAGTAAGGAGGACTATGGCTACACCTTC
CASSKEDYGYTF
>TRBV5-6|TRBD1|TRBJ2-5|many
TGTGCCAGCAGCTTGGTTGGACAGGGGATTGGAGAGACCCAGTACTTC
CASSLVGQGIGETQYF
>TRBV2|NA|TRBJ2-5|many
TGTGCCAGCCTGATCGCACCCGAAGAGACCCAGTACTTC
CASLIAPEETQYF
>TRBV7-8|NA|TRBJ2-5|many
TGTGCCAGCAGCTCACCCGAGACCCAGTACTTC
CASSSPETQYF
>TRBV28|NA|TRBJ1-2|few
TGTGCCAGCAGCGACAGCCTACTTTTCTATGGCTACACCTTC
CASSDSLLFYGYTF
>TRBV19|TRBD1|TRBJ2-7|many
TGTGCCAGTAGTATCGGGACAGGGGGCAGAAACGAGCAGTACTTC
CASSIGTGGRNEQYF
>TRBV27|TRBD2|TRBJ2-7|many
TGTGCCAGCAGTACTCGGGGGGGCGAGCAGTACTTC
CASSTRGGEQYF
>TRBV18|NA|TRBJ2-6|NA
TGTGCCAGCTCACCCCTAGACCCCTCTGGGGCCAACGTCCTGACTTTC
CASSPLDPSGANVLTF
>TRBV12-3/TRBV12-4|NA|TRBJ2-2|many
TGTGCCAGCAGTTTTCCAGGGGCGCTTTCGAACACCGGGGAGCTGTTTTTT
CASSFPGALSNTGELFF
>TRBV7-6|NA|TRBJ2-7|few
TGTGCCAGCAGCTTAAAGGGCCACGAGCAGTACTTC
CASSLKGHEQYF
>TRBV6-5|TRBD1|TRBJ1-1|many
TGTGCCAGCAGTTACTCGAGAGGACAGGGGAACACTGAAGCTTTCTTT
CASSYSRGQGNTEAFF
>TRBV20-1|TRBD1|TRBJ2-5|many
TGCAGTGCTAGAGAGGGGACAGGGGCAGGGGAGACCCAGTACTTC
CSAREGTGAGETQYF
>TRBV2|NA|TRBJ2-5|few
TGTGCCAGCAGCCCCCGGGATGGGGAGACCCAGTACTTC
CASSPRDGETQYF
>TRBV9|TRBD2|TRBJ2-5|many
TGTGCCAGCAGCGTAGTCCCTAGCGGACAAGAGACCCAGTACTTC
CASSVVPSGQETQYF
>TRBV10-3|NA|TRBJ1-1|many
TGTGCCATCAGTGAGAACACTGAAGCTTTCTTT
CAISENTEAFF
>TRBV30|NA|TRBJ2-5|few
TGTGCCTGGAACGCTCCGGGAAGGCGAGAGACCCAGTACTTC
CAWNAPGRRETQYF
>TRBV5-1|TRBD2|TRBJ2-4|NA
TGCGCCAGCAGCTTGGGTTGGCTAGCGGGGCCCAAAAACATTAAGTACTTC
CASSLGWLAGPKNIKYF
>TRBV12-3/TRBV12-4|NA|TRBJ2-7|NA
TGTGCCAGCAGTTTAAACCCGTCCTACGAGCAGTACTTC
CASSLNPSYEQYF
>TRBV6-1|NA|TRBJ1-1|many
TGTGCCAGCAGTGAAGAGGGGGGAACTGAAGCTTTCTTT
CASSEEGGTEAFF
>TRBV7-9|NA|TRBJ2-7|NA
TGTGCCAGCAGCTTAGTCGTCGGCGGCTACGATCAGTACTTC
CASSLVVGGYDQYF
>TRBV29-1|NA|TRBJ1-1|many
TGCAGCGTTGGAGAGGGACTCCGCACTGAAGCTTTCTTT
CSVGEGLRTEAFF
>TRBV24-1|TRBD1|TRBJ2-7|many
TGTGCCACCAGTGACCCTGGGACAGGGGGCGACGAGCAGTACTTC
CATSDPGTGGDEQYF
>TRBV4-1|TRBD2|TRBJ2-7|NA
TGCGCCAGCAGCCACCCAAGGGGCGGACTAGCGGGGGCCAACTACGAGCAGTACTTC
CASSHPRGGLAGANYEQYF
>TRBV6-5|NA|TRBJ2-5|many
TGTGCCAGCAGTGACTCGACAGCGCAAGAGACCCAGTACTTC
CASSDSTAQETQYF
>TRBV6-1|NA|TRBJ2-3|many
TGTGCCAGCAGTGACCCTAACACAGATACGCAGTATTTT
CASSDPNTDTQYF
>TRBV2|TRBD1|TRBJ2-7|many
TGTGCCAGCATCCTCGGGACAGACTACGAGCAGTACTTC
CASILGTDYEQYF
>TRBV20-1|TRBD2|TRBJ2-7|NA
TGCAGTGCTAGAGATACAGCGGGACCCTACGAGCAGTACTTC
CSARDTAGPYEQYF
>TRBV10-1|NA|TRBJ1-6|many
TGCGCCAGCAGTGAAGCCGGGTTCAATTCACCCCTCCACTTT
CASSEAGFNSPLHF
>TRBV12-3/TRBV12-4|TRBD1|TRBJ1-2|few
TGTGCCAGCAGCACGACAGGGCTGGGCTATGGCTACACCTTC
CASSTTGLGYGYTF
>TRBV2|TRBD1|TRBJ1-2|NA
TGTGCCAGCAGTGGGGGACAGGGGGACTATGGCTACACCTTC
CASSGGQGDYGYTF
>TRBV28|NA|TRBJ1-1|many
TGTGCCAGCAGTCCACCCGACATAAACACTGAAGCTTTCTTT
CASSPPDINTEAFF
>TRBV12-3/TRBV12-4|NA|TRBJ2-5|many
TGTGCCAGCAGGGGAGGGGGCCAAGAGACCCAGTACTTC
CASRGGGQETQYF
>TRBV29-1|NA|TRBJ2-2|many
TGCAGCGTTGAAACTGACTACACCGGGGAGCTGTTTTTT
CSVETDYTGELFF
>TRBV6-5|NA|TRBJ2-2|NA
TGTGCCAGCAGTTATAAGGGCCGGAACACCGGGGAGCTGTTTTTT
CASSYKGRNTGELFF
>TRBV27|TRBD1|TRBJ1-5|NA
TGTGCCAGCAGTTTATCACAGGGGGCGGGACAGCCCCAGCATTTT
CASSLSQGAGQPQHF
>TRBV12-3/TRBV12-4|NA|TRBJ1-1|many
TGTGCCAGCAGTGCCACAGGGCGGGTCACTGAAGCCTTCTTT
CASSATGRVTEAFF
>TRBV7-2|NA|TRBJ2-7|many
TGTGCCAGCAGCTTGTTCATACCTTCGCACGAGCAGTACTTC
CASSLFIPSHEQYF
>TRBV4-1|TRBD2|TRBJ2-2|few
TGCGCCAGCAGCCCCGTAGCGGGGGGGAGCGCCGGGGAGCTGTTTTTT
CASSPVAGGSAGELFF
>TRBV2|NA|TRBJ2-7|NA
TGTGCCAGCAGTGAATTGGCGGGCCCGAACTACGAGCAGTACTTC
CASSELAGPNYEQYF
>TRBV24-1|TRBD1|TRBJ1-2|many
TGTGCCACCAGTGATTTAATGGGACAGGGCTACACCTTC
CATSDLMGQGYTF
>TRBV6-5|TRBD1|TRBJ1-2|many
TGTGCCAGCAGCCCTCTGACAGGGCTCTTCTATGGCTACACCTTC
CASSPLTGLFYGYTF
>TRBV7-8|NA|TRBJ1-2|many
TGTGCCAGCAGCTTAGAGTCGGGCCTTAACTATGGCTACACCTTC
CASSLESGLNYGYTF
>TRBV6-2/TRBV6-3|NA|TRBJ2-7|many
TGTGCCAGCAGTCCGCGAAGGCAGGCCTCCTCCTACGAGCAGTACTTC
CASSPRRQASSYEQYF
>TRBV6-1|TRBD1|TRBJ1-1|NA
TGTGCCAGTAGTATTATGGCAGGGGGAACTGATGAAGCTTTCTTT
CASSIMAGGTDEAFF
>TRBV4-1|NA|TRBJ1-2|many
TGCGCCAGCAGCCCTCCGGGACAAATCTATGGCTACACCTTC
CASSPPGQIYGYTF
>TRBV7-2|NA|TRBJ1-2|many
TGTGCCAGCAGCTCCATCACAGGGAGGCATGGCTACACCTTC
CASSSITGRHGYTF
>TRBV19|NA|TRBJ1-5|many
TGTGCCAGTAGGGACAGCCTCGATCAGCCCCAGCATTTT
CASRDSLDQPQHF
>TRBV6-5|TRBD1|TRBJ2-3|NA
TGTGCCAGCAGCTATCAGGGGGCGCATAGCACAGATACGCAGTATTTT
CASSYQGAHSTDTQYF
>TRBV20-1|NA|TRBJ1-3|many
TGCAGTGCTAGAGCAGGAGCTGGAAACACCATATATTTT
CSARAGAGNTIYF
>TRBV2|NA|TRBJ1-1|few
TGTGCCAGCAGTGGACCGACTCATAGGGATAAAGCTTTCTTT
CASSGPTHRDKAFF
>TRBV7-2|TRBD1|TRBJ2-5|NA
TGTGCCAGCAGCTTTAGGGGACAGGGAGAGACCCAGTACTTC
CASSFRGQGETQYF
>TRBV9|NA|TRBJ1-1|NA
TGTGCCAGCAGCCTAAGTGACGACACTGAAGCTTTCTTT
CASSLSDDTEAFF
>TRBV9|TRBD2|TRBJ2-7|few
TGTGCCAGCAGCGGCCTCGGACTAGCGGGGGTCCACGAGCAGTACTTC
CASSGLGLAGVHEQYF
>TRBV6-1|NA|TRBJ2-7|NA
TGTGCCAGCAGTAAAGCAGATTACTACGAGCAGTACTTC
CASSKADYYEQYF
>TRBV29-1|TRBD2|TRBJ2-7|many
TGCAGCGCGAGTGGTAGCGGGTCCTACGAGCAGTACTTC
CSASGSGSYEQYF
>TRBV5-1|TRBD1|TRBJ1-3|many
TGCGCCAGCAGCTCCTCTGGACAGGGGCAAGGAAACACCATATATTTT
CASSSSGQGQGNTIYF
>TRBV5-6|TRBD2|TRBJ2-5|many
TGTGCCAGCAGAAGCACGGGGGGAGAGACCCAGTACTTC
CASRSTGGETQYF
>TRBV20-1|TRBD1|TRBJ1-2|many
TGCAGTGCTCCCTATTCTGGACAGGGGGAAAGAGATGGCTACACCTTC
CSAPYSGQGERDGYTF
>TRBV28|NA|TRBJ2-7|many
TGTGCCAGCAGTCCCGGCGTACGGGGGTCCTACGAGCAGTACTTC
CASSPGVRGSYEQYF